This TCR beta chain was recorded in a study of blood T cell repertoires in COVID-19. As for the study in general: Material from acute and convalescent COVID-19 was sourced from the United States, Italy and Spain. Sources were T cells, B-cell-depleted T cells, or PBMCs; the material itself was cDNA or gDNA.

Methods used by the authors: Estimation of nucleated cell counts was performed using reference gene primer amplification. TCRdb's table, derived via immunoSEQ multiplex PCR, lists solely in-frame clones and lacks some. From that table come the V and J calls and clone size; the DNA was used to work out D and trimming. This table holds some 260,000 clones, 80% to 90% found once. The origin of this receptor is a man aged 25-45 years with acute COVID-19. The sequenced sample consisted of PBMCs or T cells enriched from blood (not recorded which).

CDR3 DNA sequence: TGTGCCAGCAGCCAATCTGGACAGCCGAACACTGAAGCTTTCTTT. Its translation: CASSQSGQPNTEAFF. The rearrangement joins TRBV3-1 (or the pseudogene TRBV3-2) to TRBJ1-1; tentative D call: TRBD1 (6 bases). Germline CDR1 and CDR2: LGHDT and YNNKEL (reference sequence). CDR3 length: 15 amino acids. V gave up 2 bases and J gave up 1 base, with 11 bases separating them.